This T cell receptor (beta chain) originates from a study of T-cell reconstitution after alpha-beta-depleted transplantation in children. The V gene lost 0 bases and the J gene lost 5 bases, with 13 bases spanning the gap. In germline, CDR1 is LNHNV, CDR2 YYDKDF (reference sequence). The CDR3 has 15 amino acids. The TCRbeta library was prepared with unique molecular identifiers. MiXCR, applied by TCRdb to the PCR reads, yields one record per CDR3 protein. This repertoire shows about 500,000 distinct CDR3 sequences, about 30% found once; its top ten account for more than 2%. This chain uses TRBV15 with TRBJ1-1; the D gene is possibly TRBD1 (6 bases). The receptor was derived from a human donor who donated a stem cell graft to a child with aplastic anemia. The sample here was PBMCs from the stem cell graft donor, taken from the stem cell graft. The CDR3 DNA reads as TGTGCCACCAGCAGAGAGGAAACAGGGAGGACTGAAGCTTTCTTT. Amino acids: CATSREETGRTEAFF.